This T cell receptor beta chain was obtained from a study of cytomegalovirus exposure and HLA in healthy donors. Study summary: Assignment to the Caucasian-associated ancestry cluster applied to more than 75% of the approximately 360 genotyped donors.

With regard to this clone: Its antigen is unidentified.

The germline gives CDR1 MNHEY, CDR2 SVGAGI. The junction had 7 bases not matched to a gene; V was cut back by 5 bases and J by 6 bases. This CDR3 has 14 residues. The PCR had 60 Vbeta and 13 Jbeta primers. Here immunoSEQ multiplex PCR was the method, and the copy in TCRdb shows in-frame clones only, minus some. The sample records 190,000 or so clones, 80% being singletons. Study-level results: What TCR beta sequences reportedly achieved was accurate prediction of HLA-A and HLA-B alleles in most subjects. Sequencing likely produced, as an artifact, a cluster of highly shared sequence variants. Three chains linked to CMV were shown in vitro to be specific for CMV antigens.

The rearrangement uses TRBV6-5 and TRBJ1-1, with 9 positions matching TRBD1. This sequence was found in a boy younger than 18 in good health and CMV-seronegative. Sequencing was carried out using PBMCs. CDR3 coding DNA: TGTGCCAGCAGTCGCGACAGGGGGATCGCTGAAGCTTTCTTT. Protein: CASSRDRGIAEAFF.